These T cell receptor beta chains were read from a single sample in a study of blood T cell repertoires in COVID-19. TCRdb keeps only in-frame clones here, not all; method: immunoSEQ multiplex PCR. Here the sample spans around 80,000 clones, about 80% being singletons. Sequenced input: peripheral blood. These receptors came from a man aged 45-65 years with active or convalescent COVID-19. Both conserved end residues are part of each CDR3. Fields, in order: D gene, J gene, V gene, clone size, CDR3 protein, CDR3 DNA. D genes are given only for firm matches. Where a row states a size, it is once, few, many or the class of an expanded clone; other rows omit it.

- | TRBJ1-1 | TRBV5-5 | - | CASSPLPGPEAFF | TGTGCCAGCTCACCCCTCCCAGGTCCTGAAGCTTTCTTT
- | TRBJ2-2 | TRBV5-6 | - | CASSPSSFGELFF | TGTGCCAGCAGCCCCTCTAGCTTCGGGGAGCTGTTTTTT
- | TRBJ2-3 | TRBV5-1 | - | CASSLSTGFADTQYF | TGCGCCAGCAGCTTGAGTACGGGGTTCGCAGATACGCAGTATTTT
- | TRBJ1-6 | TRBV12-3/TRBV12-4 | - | CASSLQGSSPLHF | TGTGCCAGCAGTTTGCAGGGCTCTTCACCCCTCCACTTT
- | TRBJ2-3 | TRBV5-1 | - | CASSLEGRTDTQYF | TGCGCCAGCAGCTTGGAGGGGCGCACAGATACGCAGTATTTT
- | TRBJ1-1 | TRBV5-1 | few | CASSLWGDTEAFF | TGCGCCAGCAGCTTGTGGGGGGACACTGAAGCTTTCTTT
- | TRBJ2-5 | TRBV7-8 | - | CASSSPGVQETQYF | TGTGCCAGCAGCAGCCCGGGGGTCCAAGAGACCCAGTACTTC
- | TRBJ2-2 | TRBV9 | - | CASSGRPGTRREDRGWVRTGELFF | TGTGCCAGCAGCGGGCGCCCCGGGACACGGAGAGAAGACCGTGGGTGGGTCAGGACCGGGGAGCTGTTTTTT
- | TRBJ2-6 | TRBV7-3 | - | CASSSRLVAAGANVLTF | TGTGCCAGCAGCTCCAGACTAGTAGCTGCTGGGGCCAACGTCCTGACTTTC
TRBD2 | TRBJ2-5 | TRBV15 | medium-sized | CATSTRLAGAEETQYF | TGTGCCACCAGCACCAGACTAGCGGGGGCCGAAGAGACCCAGTACTTC
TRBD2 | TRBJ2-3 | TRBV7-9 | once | CASSSGGSYTDTQYF | TGTGCCAGCAGCTCCGGGGGGTCCTACACAGATACGCAGTATTTT
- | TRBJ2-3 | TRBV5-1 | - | CASSVETVQVTTDTQYF | TGCGCCAGCAGCGTTGAAACTGTACAGGTGACCACAGATACGCAGTATTTT
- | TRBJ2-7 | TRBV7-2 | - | CASSSSGLGQYF | TGTGCCAGCAGCTCATCAGGGTTGGGGCAGTACTTC
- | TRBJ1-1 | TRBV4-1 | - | CASSQAGGSATEAFF | TGCGCCAGCAGCCAAGCTGGGGGCTCCGCCACTGAAGCTTTCTTT
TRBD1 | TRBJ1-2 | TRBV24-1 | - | CATSDLGQGGNYGYTF | TGTGCCACCAGTGATCTCGGACAGGGTGGTAACTATGGCTACACCTTC
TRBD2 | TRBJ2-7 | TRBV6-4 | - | CASSPSGGYEQYF | TGTGCCAGCAGCCCTAGCGGGGGTTACGAGCAGTACTTC
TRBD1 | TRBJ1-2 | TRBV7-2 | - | CASSSSGTGGTSYTF | TGTGCCAGCAGCTCATCCGGGACAGGGGGCACCAGCTACACCTTC